This T cell receptor beta chain was captured in a study of persistence of HIV-infected CD4 T cells. The V gene lost 3 bases and the J gene lost 1 base, with 10 bases spanning the gap. This CDR3 region has 14 residues. CDR1 is SGHKS and CDR2 is YYEKEE in the germline V gene (reference sequence). This nonspecific control used anti-CD3/anti-CD28 bead stimulation of CD4+ T cells. Sorting of responding CD4+ T cells relied on upregulated CD40 ligand together with CD69. Donors had CD4+ T cell counts above 400 cells/uL and were CMV-seropositive. The libraries were made with immunoSEQ version 4 in survey mode. This table comes from immunoSEQ multiplex PCR, and its TCRdb copy is limited to in-frame clones, with some not included. The data contain about 45,000 clones, more than 80% of them singletons. Comment on this clone: Antigen unknown.

The chain uses TRBV5-5 and TRBJ1-1; perhaps TRBD1 as D (5 bases). The specimen comprised CD4+ T cells sorted from PBMCs after 18-hour stimulation, sampled from a patient who received antiretroviral therapy. This sequence originates from an adult woman with HIV who was CMV-seropositive. The CDR3 spells CASSSTGTNTEAFF. The CDR3 DNA follows: TGTGCCAGCAGCTCTACAGGTACGAACACTGAAGCTTTCTTT. Looking up the rest from reference TRBV5-5 and TRBJ1-1 gives the full variable domain: DAGVTQSPTHLIKTRGQQVTLRCSPISGHKSVSWYQQVLGQGPQFIFQYYEKEERGRGNFPDRFSARQFPNYSSELNVNALLLGDSALYLCASSSTGTNTEAFFGQGTRLTVV.